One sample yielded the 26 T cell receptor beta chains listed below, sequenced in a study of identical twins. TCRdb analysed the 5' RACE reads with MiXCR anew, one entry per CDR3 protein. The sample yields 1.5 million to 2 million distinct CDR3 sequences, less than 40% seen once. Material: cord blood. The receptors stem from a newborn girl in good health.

CDR3 nucleotide sequence: TGTGCCAGCAGCCAAGGGGACTTGGGCCGACAGACTGAAGCTTTCTTT. Residues: CASSQGDLGRQTEAFF. V usage is TRBV4-2 and J usage is TRBJ1-1; D possibly corresponds to TRBD1 (5 bases). Germline V lookup: CDR1 LGHNA, CDR2 YNFKEQ. V lost 1 base and J lost 5, with 17 bases in between. The CDR3 sequence is 16 residues long.

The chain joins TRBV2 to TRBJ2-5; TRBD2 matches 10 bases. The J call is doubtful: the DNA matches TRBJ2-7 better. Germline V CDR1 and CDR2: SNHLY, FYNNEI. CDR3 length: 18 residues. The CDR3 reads CASRRNSGRRLGSYEQYF. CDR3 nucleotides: TGTGCCAGCAGGCGCAATAGCGGGAGGCGCCTTGGGAGCTACGAGCAGTACTTC.

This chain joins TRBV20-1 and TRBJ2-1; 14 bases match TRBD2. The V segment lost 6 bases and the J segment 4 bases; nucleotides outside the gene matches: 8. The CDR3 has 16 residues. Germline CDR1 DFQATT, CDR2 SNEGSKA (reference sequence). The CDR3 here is CSAVTSGRAKYNEQFF. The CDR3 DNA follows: TGCAGTGCAGTGACTAGCGGGAGGGCCAAGTACAATGAGCAGTTCTTC.

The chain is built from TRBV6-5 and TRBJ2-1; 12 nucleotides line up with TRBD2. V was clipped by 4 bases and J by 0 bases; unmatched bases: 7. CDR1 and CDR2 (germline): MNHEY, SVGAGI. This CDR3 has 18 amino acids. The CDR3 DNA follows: TGTGCCAGCAGTTTGGGACTAGCGGGCCTTAGCTCCTACAATGAGCAGTTCTTC. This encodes CASSLGLAGLSSYNEQFF.

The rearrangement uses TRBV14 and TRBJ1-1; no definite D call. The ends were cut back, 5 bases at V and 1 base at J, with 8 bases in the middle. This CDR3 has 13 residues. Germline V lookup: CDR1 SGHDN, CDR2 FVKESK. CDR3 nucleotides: TGTGCCAGCAGCGTACATAGGAACACTGAAGCTTTCTTT. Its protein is CASSVHRNTEAFF.

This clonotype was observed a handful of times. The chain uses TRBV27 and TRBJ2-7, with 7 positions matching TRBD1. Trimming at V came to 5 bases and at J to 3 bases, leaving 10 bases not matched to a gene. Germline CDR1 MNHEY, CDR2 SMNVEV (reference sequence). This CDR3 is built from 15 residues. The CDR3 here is CASSLNRGSVYEQYF. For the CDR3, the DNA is TGTGCCAGCAGTCTCAACAGGGGTTCGGTCTACGAGCAGTACTTC.

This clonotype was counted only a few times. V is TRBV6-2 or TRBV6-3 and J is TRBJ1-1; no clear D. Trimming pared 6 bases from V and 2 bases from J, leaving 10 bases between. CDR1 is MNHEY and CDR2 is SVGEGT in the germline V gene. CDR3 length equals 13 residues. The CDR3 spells CASRPSSNTEAFF. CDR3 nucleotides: TGTGCCAGCAGGCCATCATCTAACACTGAAGCTTTCTTT.

The DNA for the CDR3 is TGTGCCAGCAGCCGGACTAGCGTTCGGAATGAGCAGTTCTTC. This sequence encodes CASSRTSVRNEQFF. The rearrangement uses TRBV28 and TRBJ2-1, with 9 positions matching TRBD2. J was trimmed by 7 bases and V by 6 bases; bases with no gene match: 7. This CDR3 region has 14 residues. CDR1 MDHEN and CDR2 SYDVKM come from the germline V gene. Based on the CDR3 plus reference TRBV28 and TRBJ2-1, the full variable domain is DVKVTQSSRYLVKRTGEKVFLECVQDMDHENMFWYRQDPGLGLRLIYFSYDVKMKEKGDIPEGYSVSREKKERFSLILESASTNQTSMYLCASSRTSVRNEQFFGPGTRLTVL.

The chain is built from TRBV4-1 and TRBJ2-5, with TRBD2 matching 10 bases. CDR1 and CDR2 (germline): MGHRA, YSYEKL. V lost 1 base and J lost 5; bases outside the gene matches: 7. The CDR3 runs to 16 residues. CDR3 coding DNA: TGCGCCAGCAGCCAAGCTCGGCTAGCGGGAGTGGAGACCCAGTACTTC. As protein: CASSQARLAGVETQYF.

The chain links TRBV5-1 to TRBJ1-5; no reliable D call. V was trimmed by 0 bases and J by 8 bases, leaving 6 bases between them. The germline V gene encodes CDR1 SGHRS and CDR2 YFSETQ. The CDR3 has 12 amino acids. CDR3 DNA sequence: TGCGCCAGCAGCTTGGACGGGGAGCCCCAGCATTTT. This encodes CASSLDGEPQHF.

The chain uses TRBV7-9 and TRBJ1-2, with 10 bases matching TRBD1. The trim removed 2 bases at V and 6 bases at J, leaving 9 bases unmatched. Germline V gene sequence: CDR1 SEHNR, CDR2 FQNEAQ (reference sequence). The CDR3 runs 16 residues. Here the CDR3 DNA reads TGTGCCAGCAGCTTAACTAGGGTCGGGACAGGGGATGGCTACACCTTC. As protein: CASSLTRVGTGDGYTF.

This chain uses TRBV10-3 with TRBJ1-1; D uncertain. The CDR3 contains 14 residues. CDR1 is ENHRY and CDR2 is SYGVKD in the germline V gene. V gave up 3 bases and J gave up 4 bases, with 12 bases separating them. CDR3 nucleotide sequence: TGTGCCATCAGTGATCTGGTTGCAGCCACTGAAGCTTTCTTT. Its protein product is CAISDLVAATEAFF.

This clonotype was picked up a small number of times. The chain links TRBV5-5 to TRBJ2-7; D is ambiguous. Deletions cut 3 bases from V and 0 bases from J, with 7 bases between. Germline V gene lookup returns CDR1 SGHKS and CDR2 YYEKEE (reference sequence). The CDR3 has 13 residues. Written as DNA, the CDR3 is TGTGCCAGCAGCTGGTCCAGCTCCTACGAGCAGTACTTC. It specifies CASSWSSSYEQYF.

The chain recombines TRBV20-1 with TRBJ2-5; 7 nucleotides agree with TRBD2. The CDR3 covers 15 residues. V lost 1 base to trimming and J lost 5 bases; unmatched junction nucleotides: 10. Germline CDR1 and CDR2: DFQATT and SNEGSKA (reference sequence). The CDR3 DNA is TGCAGTGCTAGAGTAGGAGCGGGGAGTAAGGAGACCCAGTACTTC. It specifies CSARVGAGSKETQYF.

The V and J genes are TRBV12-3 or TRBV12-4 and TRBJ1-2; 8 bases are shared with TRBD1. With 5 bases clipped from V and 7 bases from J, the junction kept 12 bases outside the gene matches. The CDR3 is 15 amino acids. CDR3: CASSPLGQGRGGYTF. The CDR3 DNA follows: TGTGCCAGCAGTCCCCTCGGACAGGGACGAGGTGGCTACACCTTC.

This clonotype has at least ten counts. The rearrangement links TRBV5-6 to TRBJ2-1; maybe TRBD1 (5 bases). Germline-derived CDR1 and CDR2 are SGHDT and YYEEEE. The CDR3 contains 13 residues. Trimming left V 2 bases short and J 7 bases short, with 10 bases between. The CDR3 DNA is TGTGCCAGCAGCTTAGCTCCAGGGAATGAGCAGTTCTTC. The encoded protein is CASSLAPGNEQFF.

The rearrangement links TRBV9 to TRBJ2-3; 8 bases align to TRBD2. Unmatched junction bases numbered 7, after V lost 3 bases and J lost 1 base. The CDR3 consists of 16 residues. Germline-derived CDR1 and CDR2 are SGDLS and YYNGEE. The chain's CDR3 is CASSASGSRRTDTQYF. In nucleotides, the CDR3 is TGTGCCAGCAGCGCGAGCGGGAGTCGGCGCACAGATACGCAGTATTTT.

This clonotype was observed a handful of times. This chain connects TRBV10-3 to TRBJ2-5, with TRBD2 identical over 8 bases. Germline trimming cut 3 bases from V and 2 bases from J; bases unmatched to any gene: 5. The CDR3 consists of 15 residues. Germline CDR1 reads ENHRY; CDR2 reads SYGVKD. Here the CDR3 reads CAISEAGVAQETQYF. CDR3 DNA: TGTGCCATCAGTGAAGCGGGGGTAGCTCAAGAGACCCAGTACTTC.

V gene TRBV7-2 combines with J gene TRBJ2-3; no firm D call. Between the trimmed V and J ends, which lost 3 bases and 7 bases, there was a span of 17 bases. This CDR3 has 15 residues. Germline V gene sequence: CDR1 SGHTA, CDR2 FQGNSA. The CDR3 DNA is TGTGCCAGCAGCTTGTTTGCACCGTCGACATATACGCAGTATTTT. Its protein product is CASSLFAPSTYTQYF.

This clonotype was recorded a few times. As DNA, the CDR3 is TGTGCCAGCAGCCACCGGGACAATAATCAGCCCCAGCATTTT. Protein: CASSHRDNNQPQHF. V usage is TRBV12-3 or TRBV12-4 and J usage is TRBJ1-5, with TRBD1 as a possible D gene (6 bases). CDR3 length: 14 amino acids. V lost 6 bases and J 4 bases, leaving 13 bases between the germline ends.

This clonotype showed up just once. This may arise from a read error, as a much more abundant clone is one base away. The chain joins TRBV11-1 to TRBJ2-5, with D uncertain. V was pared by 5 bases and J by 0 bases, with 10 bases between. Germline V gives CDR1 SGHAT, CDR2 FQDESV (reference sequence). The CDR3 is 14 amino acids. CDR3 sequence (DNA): TGTGCCAGCAGCCCCCATGGAAACCAAGAGACCCAGTACTTC. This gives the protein CASSPHGNQETQYF.

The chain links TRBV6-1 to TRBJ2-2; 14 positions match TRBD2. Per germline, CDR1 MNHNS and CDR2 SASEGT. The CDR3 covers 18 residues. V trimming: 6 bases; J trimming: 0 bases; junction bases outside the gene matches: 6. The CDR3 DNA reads TGTGCCAGCAGCCGACGACTAGCGGGAGGGCCGAACACCGGGGAGCTGTTTTTT. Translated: CASSRRLAGGPNTGELFF.

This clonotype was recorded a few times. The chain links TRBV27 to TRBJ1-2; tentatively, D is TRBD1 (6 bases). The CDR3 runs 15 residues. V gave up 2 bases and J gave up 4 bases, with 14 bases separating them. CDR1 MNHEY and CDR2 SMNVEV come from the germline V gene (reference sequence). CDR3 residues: CASSLGGHPFYGYTF. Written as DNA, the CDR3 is TGTGCCAGCAGTTTAGGGGGACATCCGTTCTATGGCTACACCTTC.

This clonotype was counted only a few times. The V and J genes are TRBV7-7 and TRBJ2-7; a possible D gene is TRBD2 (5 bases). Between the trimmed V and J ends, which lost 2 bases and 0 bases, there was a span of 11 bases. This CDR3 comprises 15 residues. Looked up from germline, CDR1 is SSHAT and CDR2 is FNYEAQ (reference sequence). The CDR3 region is CASSLRVGSSYEQYF. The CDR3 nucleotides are TGTGCCAGCAGCTTACGTGTTGGGAGCTCCTACGAGCAGTACTTC.

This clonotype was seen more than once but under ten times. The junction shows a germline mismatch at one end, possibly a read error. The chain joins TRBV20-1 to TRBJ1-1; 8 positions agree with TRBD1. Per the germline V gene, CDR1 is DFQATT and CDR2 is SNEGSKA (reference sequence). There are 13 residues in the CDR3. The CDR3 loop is CSARADRDTEAFF. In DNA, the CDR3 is TGCAGTGCCAGAGCGGACAGGGACACTGAAGCTTTCTTT.

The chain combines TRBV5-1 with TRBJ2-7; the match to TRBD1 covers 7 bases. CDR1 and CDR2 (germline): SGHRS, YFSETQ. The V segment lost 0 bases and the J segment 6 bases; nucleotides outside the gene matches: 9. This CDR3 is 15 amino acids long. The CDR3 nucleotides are TGCGCCAGCAGCTTGGCGGGACAGCCAAAGGGCGAGCAGTACTTC. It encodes CASSLAGQPKGEQYF.